This T cell receptor beta chain is from a study of blood T cell repertoires in COVID-19. The CDR3 consists of 15 residues. The germline V gene has CDR1 LGHNA and CDR2 YSLEER. Trimming removed 4 bases at V and 1 base at J, with 12 bases between. In the original analysis: Amplification from reference gene primers served as the basis for estimated nucleated cell counts. Clones were read by immunoSEQ multiplex PCR, and TCRdb kept only the in-frame ones, dropping some. D and trimming come from the DNA, and the V and J calls and clone size come from that table. This sample has some 80,000 clones, with 85% to 90% found just once.

The chain recombines TRBV4-3 with TRBJ2-3; a possible D gene is TRBD2 (5 bases). The clonotype originates from a human donor in a cohort sampled during active COVID-19. The sequencing input was peripheral blood. In DNA form, the CDR3 reads TGCGCCAGCAGCCCTAACTTCGGGGGCACAGATACGCAGTATTTT. This encodes CASSPNFGGTDTQYF.